The rows below give T cell receptor beta chains drawn from one sample of a study of OX40 agonist ivuxolimab in advanced cancers. Sequencing used immunoSEQ multiplex PCR; TCRdb keeps in-frame clones, though not all of them. This repertoire shows roughly 100,000 clones, over 75% found once; its top ten account for approximately 0.29%. The sequencing here drew on CD4+ or CD8+ T cells sorted from blood, taken in a trial of the OX40 agonist ivuxolimab. The source of these receptors is an adult with an advanced solid tumor such as melanoma, head and neck, liver or kidney cancer. The CDR3 runs from the conserved cysteine through the conserved F or W. Each record gives: J gene, V gene, CDR3 length, D gene, clone size, CDR3 protein. D genes are given only for firm matches. Not every row has a clone size; where given, it reads once, few, many or a size class.

j_gene: TRBJ2-5; v_gene: TRBV7-8; len: 17; d_gene: TRBD2; abundance: NA; CDR3aa: CASSLAGLAGGKETQYF
j_gene: TRBJ1-5; v_gene: TRBV19; len: 15; d_gene: NA; abundance: NA; CDR3aa: CASSSTRGGDQPQHF
j_gene: TRBJ2-2; v_gene: TRBV10-3; len: 14; d_gene: NA; abundance: NA; CDR3aa: CAISEGGNTGELFF
j_gene: TRBJ1-5; v_gene: TRBV6-5; len: 15; d_gene: TRBD1; abundance: NA; CDR3aa: CASSNSGTGNQPQHF
j_gene: TRBJ2-1; v_gene: TRBV7-3; len: 15; d_gene: TRBD1; abundance: NA; CDR3aa: CASSLGTGGRNEQFF
j_gene: TRBJ1-3; v_gene: TRBV20-1; len: 11; d_gene: NA; abundance: NA; CDR3aa: CSARAGVTIYF
j_gene: TRBJ1-2; v_gene: TRBV6-5; len: 13; d_gene: TRBD1; abundance: NA; CDR3aa: CASKTGVNYGYTF
j_gene: TRBJ2-7; v_gene: TRBV6-1; len: 14; d_gene: TRBD1; abundance: NA; CDR3aa: CASSERDSFSEQYF
j_gene: TRBJ1-1; v_gene: TRBV18; len: 16; d_gene: NA; abundance: NA; CDR3aa: CASSPIEWTKNTEAFF
j_gene: TRBJ2-7; v_gene: TRBV25-1; len: 15; d_gene: TRBD1; abundance: NA; CDR3aa: CASSEYRDRAYEQYF
j_gene: TRBJ2-3; v_gene: TRBV4-3; len: 15; d_gene: NA; abundance: once; CDR3aa: CASSQDLNGADTQYF
j_gene: TRBJ2-4; v_gene: TRBV6-1; len: 16; d_gene: NA; abundance: NA; CDR3aa: CASSEEYRDAKNIQYF
j_gene: TRBJ2-5; v_gene: TRBV5-1; len: 13; d_gene: NA; abundance: NA; CDR3aa: CASSISGRETQYF
j_gene: TRBJ2-3; v_gene: TRBV7-2; len: 15; d_gene: NA; abundance: NA; CDR3aa: CASSRMGATTDTQYF
j_gene: TRBJ2-3; v_gene: TRBV7-2; len: 14; d_gene: NA; abundance: NA; CDR3aa: CASSPRRTTDTQYF
j_gene: TRBJ2-3; v_gene: TRBV6-1; len: 15; d_gene: NA; abundance: NA; CDR3aa: CASMTNTLGADTQYF
j_gene: TRBJ1-1; v_gene: TRBV5-4; len: 12; d_gene: NA; abundance: NA; CDR3aa: CASSTANTEAFF
j_gene: TRBJ1-1; v_gene: TRBV6-6; len: 13; d_gene: NA; abundance: NA; CDR3aa: CASQRRGNTEAFF
j_gene: TRBJ2-2; v_gene: TRBV7-2; len: 16; d_gene: TRBD2; abundance: NA; CDR3aa: CASSFLAGGGTGELFF
j_gene: TRBJ2-1; v_gene: TRBV10-1; len: 15; d_gene: NA; abundance: NA; CDR3aa: CASRKGTEGYNEQFF
j_gene: TRBJ1-1; v_gene: TRBV5-1; len: 14; d_gene: NA; abundance: once; CDR3aa: CASSLVSLNTEAFF
j_gene: TRBJ1-1; v_gene: TRBV5-1; len: 12; d_gene: NA; abundance: few; CDR3aa: CASSPGWGEAFF
j_gene: TRBJ1-1; v_gene: TRBV5-6; len: 16; d_gene: NA; abundance: NA; CDR3aa: CASSLRVGRGIAEAFF
j_gene: TRBJ1-5; v_gene: TRBV19; len: 16; d_gene: NA; abundance: once; CDR3aa: CASSIVRISSNQPQHF
j_gene: TRBJ2-5; v_gene: TRBV6-6; len: 16; d_gene: TRBD1; abundance: NA; CDR3aa: CASRFRGQGAKETQYF
j_gene: TRBJ1-2; v_gene: TRBV29-1; len: 14; d_gene: NA; abundance: NA; CDR3aa: CSVVVGGANYGYTF
j_gene: TRBJ2-3; v_gene: TRBV6-5; len: 15; d_gene: TRBD1; abundance: NA; CDR3aa: CASTQVGQGADTQYF
j_gene: TRBJ2-5; v_gene: TRBV5-1; len: 15; d_gene: TRBD1; abundance: NA; CDR3aa: CASSLVPGGSETQYF
j_gene: TRBJ1-2; v_gene: TRBV27; len: 13; d_gene: TRBD1; abundance: once; CDR3aa: CASSPGQGFGYTF
j_gene: TRBJ2-7; v_gene: TRBV7-8; len: 15; d_gene: TRBD2; abundance: NA; CDR3aa: CASNALALSSYEQYF
j_gene: TRBJ1-2; v_gene: TRBV5-4; len: 12; d_gene: NA; abundance: once; CDR3aa: CASSPQGYGYTF
j_gene: TRBJ1-3; v_gene: TRBV5-5; len: 15; d_gene: NA; abundance: NA; CDR3aa: CASSLSGGYGNTIYF
j_gene: TRBJ2-7; v_gene: TRBV5-1; len: 14; d_gene: TRBD1; abundance: NA; CDR3aa: CASSLGQGGVEQYF
j_gene: TRBJ2-2; v_gene: TRBV5-5; len: 16; d_gene: TRBD1; abundance: NA; CDR3aa: CASSLRQGEITGELFF
j_gene: TRBJ1-5; v_gene: TRBV2; len: 16; d_gene: TRBD1; abundance: NA; CDR3aa: CASTDSRTGGSQPQHF